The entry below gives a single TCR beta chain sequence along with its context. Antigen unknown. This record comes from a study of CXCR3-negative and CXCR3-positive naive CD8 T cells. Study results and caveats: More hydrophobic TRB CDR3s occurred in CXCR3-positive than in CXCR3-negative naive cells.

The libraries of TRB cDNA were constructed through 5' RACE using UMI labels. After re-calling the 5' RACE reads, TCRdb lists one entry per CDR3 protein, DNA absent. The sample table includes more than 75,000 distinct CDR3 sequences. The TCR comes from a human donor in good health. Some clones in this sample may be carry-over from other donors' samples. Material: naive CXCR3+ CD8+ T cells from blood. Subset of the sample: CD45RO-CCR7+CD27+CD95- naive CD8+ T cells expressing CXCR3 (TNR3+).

The CDR3 loop reads CASSLGGNPSYEQFF. The chain links TRBV7-6 to TRBJ2-1; lacking DNA, the TRBD1 call made by TCRdb goes unchecked. Germline V CDR1 and CDR2: SGHVS, FNYEAQ. The CDR3 has 15 residues.